This T cell receptor beta chain was observed in a study of cytomegalovirus exposure and HLA in healthy donors. Germline CDR1 is SGDLS and CDR2 is YYNGEE. This CDR3 contains 17 residues. The junction had 11 bases not matched to a gene; V was cut back by 4 bases and J by 3 bases. The method was immunoSEQ multiplex PCR; TCRdb's version includes in-frame clones alone and lacks a portion of them. The table lists fewer than 250,000 clones, 87% of them singletons. The sample comprised PBMCs. The source is a man aged 18-30 years in good health and CMV-seronegative. The chain recombines TRBV9 with TRBJ2-1; 9 bases are a match to TRBD1. The CDR3 region is CASSSREGTGNYNEQFF. The CDR3 DNA reads TGTGCCAGCAGCTCGCGAGAGGGGACAGGGAACTACAATGAGCAGTTCTTC.